Given below is one T cell receptor (beta chain) in context. What it binds is unknown. TCRdb's table, derived via immunoSEQ multiplex PCR, lists solely in-frame clones and lacks some. This sample has roughly 84,000 clones, with around nine tenths found just once. The sample comes from a study of T cell responses to AZD1222 COVID-19 vaccine. Study outcomes and limitations: Unmutated variant regions are reportedly the target of nearly half of TCRs that are spike-specific. Clonal diversity was possibly underestimated; the donors were predominantly white British and more often female.

CDR3 length: 14 amino acids. The trim removed 3 bases at V and 2 bases at J, leaving 4 bases unmatched. Germline values: CDR1 LNHDA, CDR2 SQIVND (reference sequence). Pooling of second doses given at about 4 or about 12 weeks was done. The sample was peripheral blood, taken 28 days after the second AZD1222 dose. The receptor was derived from an adult who received the AZD1222 COVID-19 vaccine. The rearrangement uses TRBV19 and TRBJ2-7, with 7 bases identical to TRBD2. CDR3 region: CASSMDRGAYEQYF. The CDR3 DNA reads as TGTGCCAGTAGTATGGATCGGGGGGCCTACGAGCAGTACTTC.